The T cell receptor (beta chain) described here comes from a study of a mutant IDH1 vaccine in newly diagnosed glioma. The CDR3 runs 13 residues. V dropped 5 bases and J dropped 8 bases, with 15 bases sitting between them. Germline V lookup: CDR1 SNHLY, CDR2 FYNNEI. Using immunoSEQ multiplex PCR, the repertoire was profiled, and TCRdb retains in-frame clones only, with some absent. Of about 15,000 clones listed, more than 80% are singletons. Time point described: baseline, week 1 (first vaccination visit). Specified treatment: pre-vaccination baseline after standard-of-care therapy. The J gene is TRBJ1-2, the V gene TRBV2; perhaps TRBD1 as D (5 bases). The material sequenced was PBMCs, taken from a glioma patient treated with radiotherapy, temozolomide or both. The receptor was derived from a middle-aged woman with glioma. Some clones in this sample may be carry-over from other donors' samples. The CDR3 DNA is TGTGCCAGCAGTTCGCTGGGGCGAATAGGCTACACCTTC. It specifies CASSSLGRIGYTF.